This T cell receptor beta chain was identified during a study of T cells in Graves' hyperthyroidism and ophthalmopathy. The CDR3 consists of 18 residues. V dropped 0 bases and J dropped 3; count of bases not matched to a gene: 13. Germline assignment: CDR1 SGHRS and CDR2 YFSETQ. Diagnoses were made from clinical symptoms, serum measures (thyroxine and TRAb), thyroid ultrasound and orbital computed tomography. The authors took PBMCs from about 9.5 ml fresh peripheral blood. There are many counts of this clonotype. Researchers took RNA transcripts and amplified the TCR beta CDR3 regions from them. TCR CDR3 underwent first-round RT-PCR with the HTBI primer set. A single record per CDR3 protein comes from TCRdb applying MiXCR to the multiplex PCR reads. Here the sample spans around 340,000 distinct CDR3 sequences, about a sixth being singletons.

The chain has TRBV5-1 and TRBJ2-7, with 9 positions matching TRBD2. The sample taken for sequencing was blood. The clonotype was recovered from a woman aged 40 to 50 with Graves' ophthalmopathy. The CDR3 DNA reads as TGCGCCAGCAGCTTGGCCCCTCTGGCTAGCGGGAAATTCTACGAGCAGTACTTC. Protein sequence: CASSLAPLASGKFYEQYF. The full variable domain, its missing parts supplied by reference TRBV5-1 and TRBJ2-7, is KAGVTQTPRYLIKTRGQQVTLSCSPISGHRSVSWYQQTPGQGLQFLFEYFSETQRNKGNFPGRFSGRQFSNSRSEMNVSTLELGDSALYLCASSLAPLASGKFYEQYFGPGTRLTVT.